Each of the 21 T cell receptor beta chains below was sequenced from the same sample in a study of T cells after yellow fever vaccination. TCRdb itself ran the 5' RACE reads through MiXCR, one entry per CDR3 protein. The repertoire holds a few hundred thousand distinct CDR3 sequences, with roughly 4.3% as singletons. The specimen was PBMCs, collected 5 days after the yellow fever booster vaccination. Receptors originate from a man between 18 and 29 years old who received the YFV17D yellow fever vaccine.

This clonotype was recorded a few times. This chain uses TRBV30 with TRBJ2-7; maybe TRBD1 (6 bases). Trimming pared 2 bases from V and 7 bases from J, leaving 18 bases between. Germline CDR1 and CDR2: GTSNPN and SVGIG (reference sequence). The CDR3 is 14 amino acids. The CDR3 bases are TGTGCCTGGAGTACGAAGGGACAAAAATATGAGCAGTACTTC. It specifies CAWSTKGQKYEQYF.

The chain has TRBV7-9 and TRBJ2-7; perhaps TRBD2 as D (7 bases). This CDR3 region has 16 residues. Germline CDR1 and CDR2: SEHNR and FQNEAQ (reference sequence). The ends were cut back, 5 bases at V and 2 bases at J, with 19 bases in the middle. For the CDR3, the DNA is TGTGCCAGCAGCCCGGGGGCAGGGGACTACCCCTACGAGCAGTACGTC. Its protein is CASSPGAGDYPYEQYV.

The V call is TRBV5-6, the J call TRBJ2-7; maybe TRBD2 (5 bases). The germline V gene has CDR1 SGHDT and CDR2 YYEEEE. With 0 bases removed from V and 0 bases from J, the gap between germline ends came to 7 bases. CDR3 length: 14 residues. The chain's CDR3 is CASSLGGFSYEQYF. The CDR3 DNA reads as TGTGCCAGCAGCTTGGGCGGGTTCTCCTACGAGCAGTACTTC.

This clonotype has just a few counts. The chain combines TRBV7-2 with TRBJ2-1; tentative D call: TRBD2 (5 bases). Between the trimmed V and J ends, which lost 5 bases and 0 bases, there was a span of 14 bases. The CDR3 is 16 amino acids. From germline, CDR1 is SGHTA and CDR2 FQGNSA. CDR3 DNA: TGTGCCAGCAGCATTGCTAGCCTGAGCTCCTACAATGAGCAGTTCTTC. Amino acids: CASSIASLSSYNEQFF.

The rearrangement links TRBV10-3 to TRBJ2-7; perhaps D is TRBD1 or TRBD2 (5 bases each). V lost 4 bases and J lost 2, with 9 bases in between. The germline gives CDR1 ENHRY, CDR2 SYGVKD. The CDR3 totals 13 residues. The DNA of the CDR3 is TGTGCCATCAGTGGGGGGAGAGCCTACGAGCAGTACGTC. This encodes CAISGGRAYEQYV.

This clonotype was recorded many times. This chain connects TRBV11-2 to TRBJ2-1; perhaps TRBD2 as D (7 bases). The CDR3 contains 15 residues. V lost 5 bases and J lost 6, with 17 bases in between. Germline V gene lookup returns CDR1 SGHAT and CDR2 FQNNGV. The CDR3 protein is CASSPSGASGNEQFF. DNA for the CDR3: TGTGCCAGCAGCCCATCAGGGGCTAGCGGCAATGAGCAGTTCTTC.

This clonotype was detected only a few times. This chain uses TRBV28 with TRBJ2-6; TRBD1 aligns across 7 bases. Germline values: CDR1 MDHEN, CDR2 SYDVKM. The ends lost 4 bases at V and 3 bases at J; junction bases unmatched: 6. There are 16 residues in the CDR3. The CDR3 DNA follows: TGTGCCAGCAGTTATATCCGGGACAGTGGGGCCAACGTCCTGACTTTC. Encoded protein: CASSYIRDSGANVLTF.

In its sample, this clonotype was seen many times. This rearrangement joins TRBV7-2 to TRBJ1-2; 7 nucleotides agree with TRBD1. CDR1 and CDR2 from the germline V gene are SGHTA and FQGNSA. The junction had 1 base not matched to a gene; V was cut back by 3 bases and J by 3 bases. The CDR3 contains 13 residues. CDR3 nucleotides: TGTGCCAGCAGCTTTGACAGGGACTATGGCTACACCTTC. It codes for CASSFDRDYGYTF.

Many counts were recorded for this clonotype. The CDR3 spells CASSQGLGPYRQRAQFF. The CDR3 DNA follows: TGTGCCAGCAGCCAAGGATTGGGCCCCTACCGGCAGCGAGCGCAGTTCTTC. The genes are TRBV14 and TRBJ2-1, with D uncertain. CDR3 length equals 17 residues. Germline V CDR1 and CDR2: SGHDN, FVKESK. Trimming left V 1 base short and J 12 bases short, with 25 bases between.

This clonotype was seen more than once but under ten times. The V gene is TRBV7-6, the J gene TRBJ1-2; tentatively, D is TRBD1 (5 bases). In germline, CDR1 is SGHVS, CDR2 FNYEAQ. The CDR3 extends over 14 amino acids. Trimming cost V 5 bases and J 5 bases, with 15 bases left between them. Here the CDR3 reads CASSPGQPLYGYTF. The CDR3, as DNA: TGTGCCAGCAGCCCCGGACAACCCTTGTATGGCTACACCTTC.

The chain has TRBV25-1 and TRBJ2-5; D is unresolved. The CDR3 is 11 amino acids. Germline CDR1 MGHDK, CDR2 SYGVNS. Between the trimmed V and J ends, which lost 3 bases and 7 bases, there was a span of 6 bases. Here the CDR3 DNA reads TGTGCCAGCAGTGAGAGGACGACCCAGTACTTC. It encodes CASSERTTQYF.

V gene TRBV20-1 combines with J gene TRBJ1-5; D is undetermined. The CDR3 contains 18 residues. Looked up from germline, CDR1 is DFQATT and CDR2 is SNEGSKA (reference sequence). Trimming pared 0 bases from V and 0 bases from J, leaving 18 bases between. This chain's CDR3 is CSARDPVGRRDSNQPQHF. The CDR3 DNA is TGCAGTGCTAGAGATCCCGTAGGGAGGCGGGATAGCAATCAGCCCCAGCATTTT.

This clonotype has just a few counts. This chain links TRBV29-1 with TRBJ2-3, with 8 bases identical to TRBD2. The trim removed 3 bases at V and 4 bases at J, leaving 3 bases unmatched. From germline, CDR1 is SQVTM and CDR2 ANQGSEA. CDR3 length equals 13 residues. The DNA of the CDR3 is TGCAGCGTTGACCCCGGGGGGGCAGATACGCAGTATTTT. It encodes CSVDPGGADTQYF.

This clonotype was counted between two and nine times. The chain carries TRBV4-3 and TRBJ2-1; D gene unclear. Germline V lookup: CDR1 LGHNA, CDR2 YSLEER. The CDR3 has 17 residues. Trimming shortened V by 0 bases and J by 4 bases, and 16 bases separated the two germline ends. The CDR3 loop is CASSQDWATSPYNEQFF. Here the CDR3 DNA reads TGCGCCAGCAGCCAAGACTGGGCGACCAGCCCTTACAATGAGCAGTTCTTC.

The table lists this clonotype with many counts. The chain recombines TRBV29-1 with TRBJ2-3; possibly TRBD2 for D (5 bases). This CDR3 is 13 amino acids long. The germline CDR1 and CDR2 sequences are SQVTM and ANQGSEA. The V gene lost 4 bases and the J gene lost 2 bases, with 10 bases spanning the gap. CDR3 protein: CSVGGRTTDTQYF. The CDR3 DNA reads TGCAGCGTTGGAGGGCGAACCACAGATACGCAGTATTTT.

This clonotype has more than one count but fewer than ten. The chain links TRBV3-1 to TRBJ1-3; D is undetermined. The CDR3 length is 14 residues. The germline V gene has CDR1 LGHDT and CDR2 YNNKEL (reference sequence). The V gene lost 4 bases and the J gene lost 4 bases, with 11 bases spanning the gap. CDR3 protein: CASSLGPVGNTIYF. In DNA, the CDR3 is TGTGCCAGCAGCCTCGGGCCAGTGGGAAACACCATATATTTT.

This chain links TRBV6-5 with TRBJ2-1; D is undetermined. This CDR3 is 13 amino acids long. Trimming pared 2 bases from V and 6 bases from J, leaving 8 bases between. From germline, CDR1 is MNHEY and CDR2 SVGAGI. In DNA form, the CDR3 reads TGTGCCAGCAGTTACGGGTTCCTCAATGAGCAGTTCTTC. Translating gives CASSYGFLNEQFF.

This clonotype showed up just a few times. The CDR3 region has the DNA TGCAGTGCTAGAGAGGCCACGAGAAATGAGCAGTTCTTC. Its protein product is CSAREATRNEQFF. This chain links TRBV20-1 with TRBJ2-1; D call uncertain. V gave up 0 bases and J gave up 7 bases, with 10 bases separating them. Germline CDR1 is DFQATT and CDR2 is SNEGSKA (reference sequence). This CDR3 is 13 amino acids long.

This clonotype was counted only a few times. This chain joins TRBV19 and TRBJ2-5; a possible D gene is TRBD1 (5 bases). The V gene lost 9 bases and the J gene lost 5 bases, with 16 bases spanning the gap. The CDR3 spans 13 residues. CDR1 and CDR2 from the germline V gene are LNHDA and SQIVND (reference sequence). CDR3 loop: CASRQGLRETQYF. CDR3 nucleotides: TGTGCCAGCCGGCAGGGCCTCCGGGAGACCCAGTACTTC.

This clonotype turned up a few times. V and J are TRBV20-1 and TRBJ2-7; D is perhaps TRBD2 (5 bases). Germline CDR1 reads DFQATT; CDR2 reads SNEGSKA (reference sequence). V was trimmed by 0 bases and J by 6 bases, leaving 12 bases between them. There are 13 residues in the CDR3. CDR3 bases: TGCAGTGCTAGAGACAATACGGGGTTCGAGCAGTACTTC. Translating it yields CSARDNTGFEQYF.

There are many counts of this clonotype. The V and J genes are TRBV4-3 and TRBJ2-2; a weak D match, TRBD2 (6 bases). The V gene's germline CDR1 is LGHNA and CDR2 YSLEER. Trimming shortened V by 0 bases and J by 7 bases, and 15 bases separated the two germline ends. This CDR3 comprises 16 residues. CDR3 region: CASSQELWRGFGELFF. CDR3 in DNA: TGCGCCAGCAGCCAAGAGTTATGGCGGGGCTTCGGGGAGCTGTTTTTT.